The 17 T cell receptor beta chains listed next were all sequenced from one sample in a study of tumor-infiltrating lymphocytes in primary liver carcinoma. TCR beta cDNA came from approximately 490 ng total RNA, primed with a constant-region primer. For TCR beta, libraries were produced by three nested multiplex PCR rounds using slightly modified ARM-PCR. The study ran its first two PCR rounds for around 9 cycles each, using TRBV1-TRBV30 forward primers and a C-beta reverse primer. TCRdb independently ran MiXCR on the multiplex PCR reads; one entry per CDR3 protein. The sample contains 300,000 to 400,000 distinct CDR3 sequences, roughly two thirds of which appear only once. The authors took blood RNA from unsorted whole blood and also extracted germline DNA. The specimen was peripheral blood. These receptors were collected from a man in his forties with primary liver carcinoma and hepatitis B virus infection.

The CDR3 sequence is CAWSLGGDEKLFF. The CDR3 DNA reads TGTGCCTGGAGCCTAGGGGGGGATGAAAAACTGTTTTTT. This chain joins TRBV30 and TRBJ1-4, with a tentative D call TRBD1 (6 bases). CDR3 size: 13 residues. V was clipped by 3 bases and J by 6 bases, with 11 bases between them. From germline, CDR1 is GTSNPN and CDR2 SVGIG (reference sequence).

In this sample, this clonotype turned up many times. The genes are TRBV11-2 and TRBJ1-4, with D uncertain. Germline values: CDR1 SGHAT, CDR2 FQNNGV. The CDR3 runs 15 residues. The V end lost 3 bases, the J end lost 0 bases, and 8 bases lay between the germline ends. CDR3 bases: TGTGCCAGCAGCTTCAACCCCGCAACTAATGAAAAACTGTTTTTT. Translation: CASSFNPATNEKLFF.

Comments on this clonotype: It may be a read error: a sequence one base away is much more abundant. The chain employs TRBV6-5 and TRBJ2-7, with D possibly being TRBD1 (6 bases). Trimming shortened V by 6 bases and J by 1 base, and 22 bases separated the two germline ends. This CDR3 region has 17 residues. From germline, CDR1 is MNHEY and CDR2 SVGAGI. The CDR3 DNA is TGTGCCAGCAGCAGGGCGTCAATAGGGGGAAGGTCCTACGAGCAGTACTTC. Translated: CASSRASIGGRSYEQYF.

This clonotype appeared a few times. This rearrangement joins TRBV4-1 to TRBJ2-7; 11 nucleotides match TRBD2. V dropped 4 bases and J dropped 3; count of bases not matched to a gene: 5. Germline loops: CDR1 MGHRA, CDR2 YSYEKL. This CDR3 region has 15 residues. The CDR3 here is CASSLGLAGRYEQYF. In DNA, the CDR3 is TGCGCCAGCAGCCTCGGACTAGCGGGCCGCTACGAGCAGTACTTC.

In its sample, this clonotype was seen many times. The J gene is TRBJ2-7, the V gene TRBV12-3 or TRBV12-4; possibly TRBD1 or TRBD2 for D (5 bases each). V shed 2 bases and J shed 3 bases, with 14 bases lying between them. The CDR3 is 15 amino acids. The CDR3 loop reads CASSLRDSGSYEQYF. CDR3 DNA: TGTGCCAGCAGTTTACGTGACAGCGGTAGCTACGAGCAGTACTTC.

For this clonotype: It may be a read error: a sequence one base away is much more abundant. This chain links TRBV6-1 with TRBJ2-1; 10 bases fit TRBD2. This CDR3 is built from 15 residues. Looked up from germline, CDR1 is MNHNS and CDR2 is SASEGT. The CDR3 protein is CVSRELAGSGNEQFF. The CDR3 DNA is TGTGTCAGCAGGGAACTAGCGGGATCGGGAAATGAGCAGTTCTTC.

As regards this clonotype: One end of the junction does not line up with germline, which may come from a read error. The rearrangement joins TRBV11-1 to TRBJ2-7; D perhaps matches TRBD2 (6 bases). This CDR3 is 13 amino acids long. The V gene's germline CDR1 is SGHAT and CDR2 FQDESV (reference sequence). The CDR3 protein is CASGGRRSYEHYF. CDR3 coding DNA: TGTGCCAGCGGGGGGAGGCGATCCTACGAGCACTACTTC.

V and J are TRBV11-1 and TRBJ1-1; D not certain. Germline V CDR1 and CDR2: SGHAT, FQDESV (reference sequence). This CDR3 is built from 12 residues. Written as DNA, the CDR3 is TGTGCTAACAGCCCCCGGGCGACGGTTGCTTTCTTT. As protein: CANSPRATVAFF.

The chain is built from TRBV5-1 and TRBJ2-1, with 8 nucleotides matching TRBD2. V shed 5 bases, J shed 3 bases, and the junction held 4 bases outside the gene matches. The germline CDR1 and CDR2 sequences are SGHRS and YFSETQ. CDR3 length equals 14 residues. The CDR3 DNA follows: TGCGCCAGCAGGGTTAGCGGGGTCTACAATGAGCAGTTCTTC. Residues: CASRVSGVYNEQFF.

Remarks on this clonotype: One junction end does not reproduce the germline sequence, and a read error may be involved. The chain combines TRBV6-1 with TRBJ1-1; D remains ambiguous. Germline V CDR1 and CDR2: MNHNS, SASEGT. The CDR3 is 12 amino acids. Written as DNA, the CDR3 is TGTGCCAGCAGTGAAGTTGGGGAAGAAGCTATCTTT. It specifies CASSEVGEEAIF.

Remarks on this clonotype: The junction does not match germline at one end; this may be a read error. This chain joins TRBV10-3 and TRBJ1-1; perhaps TRBD1 as D (6 bases). This CDR3 spans 14 amino acids. Germline CDR1 and CDR2: ENHRY and SYGVKD. CDR3 sequence (DNA): TGTGCCATCCAAGGGGGGGGTGTGATCACTGAAGCTTCCTTT. This codes for CAIQGGGVITEASF.

This clonotype has at least ten counts. The chain has TRBV6-2 or TRBV6-3 and TRBJ2-1, with TRBD2 matching 9 bases. CDR1 and CDR2 (germline): MNHEY, SVGEGT. V shed 6 bases, J shed 4 bases, and the junction held 4 bases outside the gene matches. This CDR3 is 14 amino acids long. The CDR3 DNA is TGTGCCAGCAGGGGACTAGCTCAATACAATGAGCAGTTCTTC. Protein sequence: CASRGLAQYNEQFF.

Remarks on this clonotype: A much larger clone lies one base from this, so it may be a read error. This chain joins TRBV6-2 or TRBV6-3 and TRBJ2-7, with TRBD1 matching 11 bases. Germline V CDR1 and CDR2: MNHEY, SVGEGT. CDR3 length: 14 amino acids. CDR3 in amino acids: CTSRLDRGLYEQYF. CDR3 bases: TGTACCAGCAGATTGGACAGGGGGCTCTACGAGCAGTACTTC.

Comment on this clonotype: Its ends do not fully match the called genes, so a read error is possible. The genes are TRBV5-6 and TRBJ2-1; 9 nucleotides align to TRBD2. This CDR3 is built from 16 residues. CDR1 SGHDT and CDR2 YYEEEE come from the germline V gene. CDR3 protein: CVSSLGLAGSHNEQFF. CDR3 sequence (DNA): TGTGTCAGCAGCTTGGGGCTAGCGGGATCCCACAATGAGCAGTTCTTC.

This clonotype was counted once. A read error may be the cause here, since a much bigger clone is one base away. This chain uses TRBV7-9 with TRBJ2-7, with a weak D call TRBD2 (5 bases). This CDR3 comprises 14 residues. Trimming took 5 bases from V and 3 from J, leaving 14 bases between them. Per germline, CDR1 SEHNR and CDR2 FQNEAQ (reference sequence). This CDR3 reads CASSPRSGVYEQYF. The CDR3 DNA reads TGTGCCAGCAGCCCTCGCTCCGGGGTCTACGAGCAGTACTTC. Using reference TRBV7-9 and TRBJ2-7 for the parts outside the CDR3, the full variable domain is DTGVSQNPRHKITKRGQNVTFRCDPISEHNRLYWYRQTLGQGPEFLTYFQNEAQLEKSRLLSDRFSAERPKGSFSTLEIQRTEQGDSAMYLCASSPRSGVYEQYFGPGTRLTVT.

This chain joins TRBV20-1 and TRBJ2-7; TRBD2 matches at 16 bases. CDR1 is DFQATT, CDR2 SNEGSKA, per germline (reference sequence). The CDR3 has 17 residues. After removal of 4 bases from V and 7 bases from J, the junction contained 13 bases not matched to a gene. CDR3 sequence reads: CSATPPRLGLAGGEQYF. CDR3 sequence (DNA): TGCAGTGCTACCCCCCCCCGCCTGGGACTAGCGGGAGGGGAGCAGTACTTC.

This clonotype was seen ten or more times. The chain has TRBV29-1 and TRBJ2-1; maybe TRBD2 (5 bases). V lost 1 base and J lost 6, with 13 bases in between. The CDR3 consists of 14 residues. Germline CDR1 is SQVTM and CDR2 is ANQGSEA. CDR3 nucleotides: TGCAGCGTTGAAGCGAGGGTGGGTCCCAATGAGCAGTTCTTC. Its translation: CSVEARVGPNEQFF.